This TCR beta chain is from a study of shared clonotypes between healthy human individuals. TCRdb's copy holds only in-frame clones and misses some; the assay was immunoSEQ multiplex PCR. Of about 2 million clones in the sample, roughly 95% were seen once. The study drew its donors from healthy HIV-negative adults without recent acute infections or vaccinations. CD4+ cells yielded CD45RA+ naive and CD45RA-negative memory subsets. Per germline, CDR1 ENHRY and CDR2 SYGVKD. The CDR3 has 15 amino acids. V shed 5 bases, J shed 5 bases, and the junction held 9 bases outside the gene matches. The rearrangement uses TRBV10-3 and TRBJ2-1; TRBD1 agrees at 7 bases. The sequenced sample consisted of naive CD4+ T cells sorted from blood. Specified subset: CD45RA+ positively selected. This TCR came from a man aged 18 to 35 in good health. The CDR3 DNA reads as TGTGCCATCAGTAGGGGACAGCAATTCAACAATGAGCAGTTCTTC. Its protein is CAISRGQQFNNEQFF.